This paragraph reports one T cell receptor beta chain. This clone's antigen is unknown. There are no base qualities to consult, and no much larger clone falls within one base. The cohort comprised 670 or so healthy bone marrow donors. All cohort members were sampled while nominally healthy, although unrecorded immune exposures were likely present. The donor tested CMV seronegative and was one of the 352 seronegative cohort members. Each donor provided a peripheral blood sample, and peripheral blood mononuclear cells were used for TCR beta sequencing. Genomic DNA was extracted from the blood cell samples with the Qiagen DNeasy Blood Extraction Kit. The method was the immunoSEQ multiplex PCR assay. A mixture of 60 forward primers for TCR Vbeta segments and 13 reverse primers for TCR Jbeta segments was used in the multiplex PCR. A multiplex PCR assay on genomic DNA amplified the CDR3 region of rearranged TCR beta genes. Amplified TCR beta libraries were sequenced as 87-base-pair reads on the Illumina HiSeq System. Under the source paper's analysis protocol: A later analysis tallied approximately 87 million unique TCR beta chains across the 666 repertoires, and around 10 million of those chains were shared by two or more donors. Raw reads were error-corrected and collapsed into unique sequences with a nearest-neighbor algorithm that merged closely related sequences to remove PCR and sequencing errors. CDR3 sequences were aligned to IMGT reference sequences to assign V, D and J gene segments. For a sequence to be retained, at least a six-nucleotide match to both a V gene segment and a J gene segment was required. A rearrangement was called productive if the CDR3 had no stop codons and remained in frame with V and J, and every other rearrangement was called non-productive. CDR3 was defined according to IMGT convention as the region running from the second conserved V-encoded cysteine to the conserved J-encoded phenylalanine. Sequences without an unambiguous match to a single V gene segment were excluded from the earlier analysis of 587 of the donors. An earlier analysis of under 750 of the donors called V segments functional above 56.7% productive rearrangements and segregating when the between-donor standard deviation exceeded 5%. A statistical classification framework was built to diagnose cytomegalovirus status from the catalog of TCR beta chain sequences. V and J gene assignment, in a later analysis, came from comparing TCR nucleotide sequences with IMGT/GENE-DB human TR gene sequences. In a later analysis, CDR3 sequences and most-parsimonious VDJ recombination scenarios were assigned using the TCRdist pipeline. In a later analysis, each TCR beta chain was defined by its CDR3 amino acid sequence together with its V-gene family, and reads lacking a unique V-gene family were excluded. A later analysis removed 550 to 650 highly shared, low-generation-probability nucleotide sequences to deal with suspected cross-contamination and a sequencing artifact. A later analysis calculated a clonal expansion index for each public chain from normalized within-repertoire ranks of inferred template counts. In a later analysis, generation probabilities were computed with a VDJ recombination model fitted to out-of-frame rearrangements, and the resulting probabilities were checked against IGoR. Hypergeometric tests were used in a later analysis to score TCR-TCR, TCR-HLA and TCR-CMV co-occurrence, with a repertoire-size bias correction applied to the TCR pairs. In a later analysis, false discovery rates were estimated by permuting HLA or CMV assignments 20 times. In a later analysis, co-occurring TCRs were grouped using DBSCAN, and TCRdist sequence similarity was added for clustering within HLA-allele-positive subsets. Repertoires with fewer than 30,000 or more than 120,000 public chains were left out of co-occurrence clustering, as were about 5 repertoires with anomalous nucleotide sharing. The clones in this table, taken by TCRdb from immuneACCESS, are in-frame only. Not every clone is retained; where verified, under half of the shortfall comes from an unresolved V gene, and the cause of the rest is unknown. V and J calls and clone size come straight from that table; D and trimming were deduced from the DNA. A total of about 100,000 clones appear in this sample, 65% to 85% of them only once. The ten largest make up about 2.3% of the sample.

The data were taken from a study of cytomegalovirus exposure and HLA in healthy donors (dated 2017 in TCRdb). With regard to the full study: An earlier analysis of 587 of the donors reported about 280 Gb of sequence data and 95 million to 120 million unique TCR beta sequences obtained from roughly 170 million T cells. Both class I and class II loci were covered by HLA typing, at four-digit resolution. Across approximately 400 genotyped donors of the cohort, an average of approximately 240,000 unique TCR beta nucleotide sequences per donor were sequenced, and about a sixth of those sequences were non-productive. Alongside the repertoire data, information on donor age, sex, ethnicity and CMV serostatus was compiled. An earlier analysis of approximately 640 of the donors applied high-throughput TCR beta sequencing to assess whether each TCR beta V gene segment acted as functional or pseudogenic. Roughly 300 gigabases of sequencing data and around 88 million unique TCR sequences made up an early release that covered fewer than 650 HLA-typed donors. Along with the approximately 670-subject first cohort, a separate validation cohort of over a hundred different subjects was used. About five DR-DQ haplotypes were handled as single units for association and clustering because linkage in the cohort was strong. In a later genetic analysis, genome-wide SNP genotypes for about 55% of the roughly 700 donors were used, and that subset was treated as a discovery cohort. Every repertoire in the discovery cohort had been generated on one and the same sequencing platform. High-throughput TCR immunosequencing, statistical association of individual TCRs with disease status, and machine learning were combined to predict cytomegalovirus infection status. A later analysis re-examined previously published TCR beta repertoires from 610 or so donors and added high-resolution HLA genotyping to investigate patterns of TCR occurrence. Typing coverage varied by locus: roughly 629-630 donors for A, B, C, DRB1 and DQB1; more than 500 for DQA1; about 570 for DPA1; about 450 for DPB1. The aim of the study was to test whether cataloging public T cell receptors could identify signatures of past pathogen exposure. Of the 350 to 400 genotyped donors, around 81% fell in the genetic ancestry cluster associated with self-reported Caucasian donors. The T cell repertoires of 666 subjects were profiled by immunosequencing and related to cytomegalovirus serostatus. In the later analysis, no new phenotypic data were used to find candidate immune exposures; instead, reliance was placed on TCR beta sequences and their occurrence across donors.

Summary of the overall study and its limitations: Assigning TCR associations to individual alleles was difficult when HLA alleles, especially DR and DQ, strongly co-occurred. A group of highly shared sequence variants was considered likely to be a technical artifact of the sequencing pipeline. Some IMGT-functional V segments, including TRBV6-2 and TRBV6-3, could not be told apart with the 87-base-pair reads, so those segments were excluded. While some public TCRs were present in many individuals, most TCR sequences turned up only very rarely across donors. A later genetic analysis reported fewer N-insertions in productive TCRs among donors in an Asian-associated ancestry cluster than the roughly 700-donor mean. In the study, 150 to 200 TCR beta chains were listed as associated with cytomegalovirus. Roughly uniform sequencing depth across donors was assumed in presence/absence analyses, although this assumption may not hold. A later analysis found that most CMV-associated TCR beta chains appeared HLA-restricted, with HLA associations seemingly driven largely by CMV exposure. A later analysis associated some 17,000 TCR beta sequences with specific HLA alleles at a false discovery rate of 0.05. A further reported finding was that TCR beta sequences accurately predicted the HLA-A and HLA-B alleles for most subjects in the first cohort. In a later analysis, TCR association rates were found to vary across HLA loci, with the most associated TCRs seen for DRB1 alleles and the fewest for HLA-C alleles. In vitro tests confirmed that a few of the cytomegalovirus-associated TCR beta chains recognize cytomegalovirus antigens. Because HLA typing was unavailable for some donors at each locus, only the typed subset was used in association tests. Only TCR beta chains were sequenced in this cohort, and the absence of alpha or paired-chain data limited detectable features. The only immune exposure information available for the cohort was CMV serostatus. Correlated functional status among segregating V segments might be attributable to linkage disequilibrium, but an unknown experimental factor could not be ruled out. Cytomegalovirus status was reported to be diagnosed by the classifier with high specificity and sensitivity in both the original and validation cohorts. In an earlier analysis of more than 450 of the donors, most TCR beta V segments were observed in productive rearrangements about 87% or about 30% of the time, broadly matching IMGT annotations. Because counts were too low, approximately 18 rarely observed V segments, including chromosome 9 orphons, were excluded from the earlier analysis of under 650 of the donors. A later analysis found that HLA-associated TCR beta chains were more clonally expanded and had lower generation probabilities than equally common non-associated chains. According to the authors, the approach could potentially be generalized to other disease states and immunological phenotypes. Several of the top co-occurrence clusters appeared to be linked to parvovirus B19, influenza, CMV and Epstein-Barr virus, according to a later analysis. An association between a missense DCLRE1C variant and V-gene and J-gene trimming of TCR beta chains was found in a later genetic analysis and replicated in an independent cohort.

The V end gives up 6 bases and the J end 2 bases, leaving 10 bases in the junction not matched to a gene. The CDR3 has 16 amino acids, counting the end cysteine and phenylalanine. The read is trimmed to its CDR3 DNA, 48 bases read in frame from base 1. The germline V gene (reference sequence) yields SEHNR for CDR1 and FQNEAQ for CDR2. Sequenced material: PBMCs. The V gene is TRBV7-9 and the J gene is TRBJ2-7, with 10 bases matching TRBD2. The receptor was isolated from a man aged 25-45 years in good health and CMV-seronegative. In nucleotides, the sequence is TGTGCCAGCAGATCAGGGGCCGGGACTAGCGCCTACGAGCAGTACTTC. Translated, this is CASRSGAGTSAYEQYF.